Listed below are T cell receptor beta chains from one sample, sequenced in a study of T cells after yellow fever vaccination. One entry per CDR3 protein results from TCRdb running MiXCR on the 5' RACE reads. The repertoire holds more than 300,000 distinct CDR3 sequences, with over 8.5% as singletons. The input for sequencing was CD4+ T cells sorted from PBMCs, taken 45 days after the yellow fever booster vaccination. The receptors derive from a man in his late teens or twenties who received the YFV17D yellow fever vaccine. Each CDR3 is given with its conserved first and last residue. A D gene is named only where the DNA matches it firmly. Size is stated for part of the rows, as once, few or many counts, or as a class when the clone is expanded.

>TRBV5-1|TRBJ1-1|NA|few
CASSLAGQWEDTEAFF
TGCGCCAGCAGCTTGGCCGGACAGTGGGAGGACACTGAAGCTTTCTTT
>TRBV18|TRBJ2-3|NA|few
CASSPMSGTDTQYF
TGTGCCAGCTCACCCATGAGCGGCACAGATACGCAGTATTTT
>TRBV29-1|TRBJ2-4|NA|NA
CSVDWLGRAKNIQYF
TGCAGCGTTGATTGGCTAGGAAGAGCCAAAAACATTCAGTACTTC
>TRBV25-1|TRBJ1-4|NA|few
CASSGGRALFF
TGTGCCAGCAGTGGGGGGCGGGCACTGTTTTTT
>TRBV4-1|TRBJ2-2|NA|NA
CASSQPRSGGPRTGELFF
TGCGCCAGCAGCCAACCCCGTTCCGGGGGACCGCGGACCGGGGAGCTGTTTTTT
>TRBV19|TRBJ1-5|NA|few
CASSYGGGVGNQPQHF
TGTGCCAGTAGTTATGGGGGGGGTGTGGGCAATCAGCCCCAGCATTTT
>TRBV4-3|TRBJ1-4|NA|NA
CASSLSRAGEGEKLFF
TGCGCCAGCAGCCTATCGCGGGCCGGCGAGGGTGAAAAACTGTTTTTT
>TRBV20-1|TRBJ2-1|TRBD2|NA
CSAATSGGLSYNEQFF
TGCAGTGCGGCGACTAGCGGGGGGCTCTCCTACAATGAGCAGTTCTTC
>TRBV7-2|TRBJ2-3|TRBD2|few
CASRLGGNRADTQYF
TGTGCCAGCAGGCTCGGGGGGAATAGAGCAGATACGCAGTATTTT
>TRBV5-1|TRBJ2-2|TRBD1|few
CASSFGQGTGELFF
TGCGCCAGCAGCTTTGGACAGGGCACCGGGGAGCTGTTTTTT
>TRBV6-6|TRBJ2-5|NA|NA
CASSVSRGAIETQYF
TGTGCCAGCAGTGTTTCCAGGGGGGCGATCGAGACCCAGTACTTC
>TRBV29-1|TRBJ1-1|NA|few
CSVDHIVSGTEAFF
TGCAGCGTTGACCACATTGTCTCGGGCACTGAAGCTTTCTTT
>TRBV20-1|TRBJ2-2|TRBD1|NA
CSARRTGNTGELFF
TGCAGTGCCAGGAGGACAGGAAACACCGGGGAGCTGTTTTTT
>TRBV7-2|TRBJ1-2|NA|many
CASSADGFYGYTF
TGTGCCAGCAGCGCGGACGGATTCTATGGCTACACCTTC
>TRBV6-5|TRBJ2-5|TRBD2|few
CASNTGLGAGTQYF
TGTGCCAGCAATACGGGACTAGGGGCCGGGACCCAGTACTTC
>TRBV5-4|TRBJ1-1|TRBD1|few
CASSLDRFTPTEAFF
TGTGCCAGCAGCCTGGACAGGTTTACACCGACTGAAGCTTTCTTT
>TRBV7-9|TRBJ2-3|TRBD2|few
CASSLRSGGEDTQYF
TGTGCCAGCAGCTTAAGGAGCGGGGGGGAAGATACGCAGTATTTT
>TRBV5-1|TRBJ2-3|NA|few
CASSLVPPPADTQYF
TGCGCCAGCAGCTTGGTGCCCCCTCCCGCAGATACGCAGTATTTT
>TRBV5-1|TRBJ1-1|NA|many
CASSRQENTEAFF
TGCGCCAGCAGCCGACAGGAGAACACTGAAGCTTTCTTT
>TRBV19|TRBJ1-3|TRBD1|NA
CASLGRQGENTIYF
TGTGCCAGCCTGGGAAGACAGGGAGAAAACACCATATATTTT
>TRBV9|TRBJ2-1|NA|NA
CASSVGLGGAVILNEQFF
TGTGCCAGCAGCGTAGGGTTGGGGGGGGCGGTAATTCTCAATGAGCAGTTCTTC
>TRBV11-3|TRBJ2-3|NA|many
CASSPLGGTDTQYF
TGTGCCAGCAGCCCCCTGGGGGGCACAGATACGCAGTATTTT
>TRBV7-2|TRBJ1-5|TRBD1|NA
CASSSQGTSNQPQHF
TGTGCCAGCAGCTCACAGGGGACTAGCAATCAGCCCCAGCATTTT
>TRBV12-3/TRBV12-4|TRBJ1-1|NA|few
CASSPPLREAFF
TGTGCCAGCAGTCCCCCCTTAAGAGAAGCTTTCTTT
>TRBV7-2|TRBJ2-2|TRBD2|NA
CASSLAGTSGGAHTGELFF
TGTGCCAGCAGCTTAGCGGGGACTAGCGGGGGGGCTCACACCGGGGAGCTGTTTTTT
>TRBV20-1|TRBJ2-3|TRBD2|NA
CSARDYLRTDTQYF
TGCAGTGCGAGGGACTACCTCCGCACAGATACGCAGTATTTT
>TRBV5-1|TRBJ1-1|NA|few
CASSLGMGYTEAFF
TGCGCCAGCAGCTTGGGGATGGGATACACTGAAGCTTTCTTT
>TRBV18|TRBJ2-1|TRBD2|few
CASSPGLAGFEQFF
TGTGCCAGCTCACCGGGACTAGCGGGGTTTGAGCAGTTCTTC
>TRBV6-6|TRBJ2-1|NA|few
CASSYPGAEQFF
TGTGCCAGCAGTTACCCGGGGGCTGAGCAGTTCTTC